This TCR beta chain stems from a study of T cell responses to AZD1222 COVID-19 vaccine. Study-level points and caveats: CD4 TCRs linked to vaccination spanned spike, dominating at 160-218 and 743-854.

Profiled with immunoSEQ multiplex PCR; TCRdb holds only in-frame clones, not every one. This sample yields around 120,000 clones, of which more than 85% are seen a single time; roughly 10% belongs to the top ten. As to this clone: Its antigen is as yet unknown.

Germline lookup yields CDR1 LGHNA and CDR2 YNFKEQ. With 4 bases removed from V and 11 bases from J, the gap between germline ends came to 24 bases. This CDR3 region has 16 residues. The clonotype originates from an adult in good health. The rearrangement links TRBV4-2 to TRBJ1-3; D possibly corresponds to TRBD1 (5 bases). The sequencing used peripheral blood, collected on day 0 of MenACWY control vaccination. The DNA of the CDR3 is TGTGCCAGCAGCCCAATCTGGGGCACTGATGCCTCTGCCATATATTTT. It yields the protein CASSPIWGTDASAIYF.